Following are 28 T cell receptor beta chains from one sample sequenced in a study of blood T cell repertoires in COVID-19. Profiling relied on immunoSEQ multiplex PCR, and the TCRdb table lists in-frame clones only, not all of them. Of around 340,000 clones in the sample, 80% to 90% were seen once. Sequenced sample: PBMCs or T cells enriched from blood (not recorded which). These receptors were obtained from a woman in her forties with acute COVID-19.

The chain links TRBV10-3 to TRBJ2-7; the match to TRBD2 covers 9 bases. This CDR3 comprises 15 residues. Germline values: CDR1 ENHRY, CDR2 SYGVKD. J gave up 12 bases and V 3 bases, and 15 bases lay outside the gene matches. The CDR3 here is CAISDPVLGLANPYF. The CDR3 nucleotides are TGTGCCATCAGTGACCCTGTACTCGGACTAGCGAATCCGTACTTC.

This rearrangement joins TRBV6-5 to TRBJ1-1; no reliable D call. Germline CDR1 MNHEY, CDR2 SVGAGI. This CDR3 is 13 amino acids long. The V end was cut by 8 bases, the J end by 7 bases, with 17 bases between. The CDR3 DNA reads as TGTGCCAGCGACTATATCCCGGGCGGTGAAGCTTTCTTT. It codes for CASDYIPGGEAFF.

The chain is built from TRBV9 and TRBJ1-1; 9 positions agree with TRBD1. CDR3 size: 18 residues. The trim removed 3 bases at V and 1 base at J, leaving 13 bases unmatched. Germline V lookup: CDR1 SGDLS, CDR2 YYNGEE. CDR3 DNA: TGTGCCAGCAGCGAGGGGCCGGGGGACAGGGAGCCGAACACTGAAGCTTTCTTT. Its protein is CASSEGPGDREPNTEAFF.

The V gene is TRBV19, the J gene TRBJ2-2, with D tentatively TRBD1 (5 bases). This CDR3 contains 14 residues. Germline CDR1 LNHDA, CDR2 SQIVND (reference sequence). The V and J ends lost 6 bases and 6 bases respectively, with 14 bases between them. The CDR3 is CASRKDTYSGELFF. DNA for the CDR3: TGTGCCAGTAGGAAGGACACGTACTCCGGGGAGCTGTTTTTT.

CDR3 DNA sequence: TGTGCCAGCAGCCAGACAGGGGCGGGGAGTGGACCCCTCCACTTT. Translated: CASSQTGAGSGPLHF. J is TRBJ1-6 and V is TRBV3-1 (or the pseudogene TRBV3-2); TRBD1 matches 8 bases. Trimming took 3 bases from V and 12 from J; bases not matched to a gene: 10. The germline gives CDR1 LGHDT, CDR2 YNNKEL (reference sequence). The CDR3 runs to 15 residues.

CDR3 DNA sequence: TGTGCCAGCAGCGTAGGACAGAATAGCAATCAGCCCCAGCATTTT. Translating gives CASSVGQNSNQPQHF. The chain links TRBV9 to TRBJ1-5; maybe TRBD1 (5 bases). The CDR3 is 15 residues long. From germline, CDR1 is SGDLS and CDR2 YYNGEE. Trimming stripped 0 bases from V and 0 bases from J, with 7 bases between.

V usage is TRBV6-2 or TRBV6-3 and J usage is TRBJ1-4, with D tentatively TRBD1 (5 bases). V was pared by 5 bases and J by 8 bases, with 21 bases between. The germline V gene encodes CDR1 MNHEY and CDR2 SVGEGT. CDR3 length: 16 residues. CDR3 in amino acids: CASSPARAGRNEKLFF. The CDR3 DNA reads TGTGCCAGCAGTCCGGCTCGGGCAGGGCGAAACGAAAAACTGTTTTTT.

Note on this clone: This likely stems from a read error, as it lies one base from a far larger clone. The chain couples TRBV7-2 to TRBJ1-4; D unresolved. This CDR3 has 13 amino acids. V was shortened by 3 bases and J by 0 bases, with 2 bases between the two germline ends. Germline V gene sequence: CDR1 SGHTA, CDR2 FQGNSA. Here the CDR3 reads CASSFTTNEKLFF. The CDR3 DNA is TGTGCCAGCAGCTTTACAACTAATGAAAAACTGTTTTTT. Full variable domain (rest looked up from reference TRBV7-2 and TRBJ1-4): GAGVSQSPSNKVTEKGKDVELRCDPISGHTALYWYRQSLGQGLEFLIYFQGNSAPDKSGLPSDRFSAERTGGSVSTLTIQRTQQEDSAVYLCASSFTTNEKLFFGSGTQLSVL.

The chain uses TRBV10-3 and TRBJ1-4, with a weak D call TRBD1 (5 bases). This CDR3 region has 17 residues. Germline V gives CDR1 ENHRY, CDR2 SYGVKD. Trimming took off 0 bases at V and 5 bases at J, with 16 bases between the two ends. The CDR3 protein is CAISESYLQVSNEKLFF. CDR3 in DNA: TGTGCCATCAGTGAGTCCTACTTACAGGTATCAAATGAAAAACTGTTTTTT.

This clone was recorded only once. The rearrangement links TRBV18 to TRBJ1-2, with D uncertain. Germline assignment: CDR1 KGHSH and CDR2 LQKENI. Trimming shortened V by 1 base and J by 8 bases, and 8 bases separated the two germline ends. The CDR3 runs to 12 residues. Here the CDR3 reads CASSPRVGGYTF. The CDR3 nucleotides read TGTGCCAGCTCACCACGGGTCGGGGGCTACACCTTC. Full variable domain (rest looked up from reference TRBV18 and TRBJ1-2): NAGVMQNPRHLVRRRGQEARLRCSPMKGHSHVYWYRQLPEEGLKFMVYLQKENIIDESGMPKERFSAEFPKEGPSILRIQQVVRGDSAAYFCASSPRVGGYTFGSGTRLTVV.

The rearrangement uses TRBV12-3 or TRBV12-4 and TRBJ1-2; D is perhaps TRBD1 (5 bases). The CDR3 spans 13 residues. With 3 bases removed from V and 7 bases from J, the gap between germline ends came to 12 bases. CDR3 bases: TGTGCCAGCAGTTTGCGGGGGACGTTTGGCTACACCTTC. Its translation is CASSLRGTFGYTF.

The chain employs TRBV6-5 and TRBJ1-3; D not resolved. The CDR3 is 14 residues long. The V end was cut by 2 bases, the J end by 3 bases, with 8 bases between. Germline V gene sequence: CDR1 MNHEY, CDR2 SVGAGI. The DNA for the CDR3 is TGTGCCAGCAGTTACAGTAACAGTGGAAACACCATATATTTT. Amino acids: CASSYSNSGNTIYF.

This chain joins TRBV6-1 and TRBJ2-5; 10 positions agree with TRBD2. V lost 4 bases, J lost 5 bases, and 10 bases stayed unmatched. Germline lookup yields CDR1 MNHNS and CDR2 SASEGT. CDR3 size: 16 residues. This CDR3 reads CASSVPIAGGRETQYF. The DNA of the CDR3 is TGTGCCAGCAGTGTTCCGATAGCGGGGGGCCGGGAGACCCAGTACTTC.

In nucleotides, the CDR3 is TGTGCCAGCAGCCGGGGACAGGGCCTGAGGGCTTTCTTT. This encodes CASSRGQGLRAFF. J is TRBJ1-1 and V is TRBV28, with TRBD1 matching over 9 bases. The V and J ends lost 6 bases and 11 bases, in that order; junction bases with no gene match: 10. Looked up from germline, CDR1 is MDHEN and CDR2 is SYDVKM. The CDR3 runs to 13 residues.

A note on this clone: The germline gene is not matched at one end of the junction; a read error may be the cause. J is TRBJ2-1 and V is TRBV7-7; D remains unclear. The V gene's germline CDR1 is SSHAT and CDR2 FNYEAQ (reference sequence). The CDR3 contains 15 residues. CDR3 nucleotides: TGTGCTAGCAGCCCAGGAAGTCTCGGCTACAATGAGCAGTTCTTC. Translation gives CASSPGSLGYNEQFF.

The CDR3 loop reads CSASSRGGATNEKLFF. In nucleotides, the CDR3 is TGCAGTGCTAGTAGTCGGGGAGGGGCGACTAATGAAAAACTGTTTTTT. The gene calls are TRBV20-1 and TRBJ1-4; tentatively, D is TRBD1 (5 bases). From germline, CDR1 is DFQATT and CDR2 SNEGSKA (reference sequence). This CDR3 has 16 residues. V was pared by 3 bases and J by 2 bases, with 16 bases between.

For this clone: One end of the junction does not line up with germline, which may come from a read error. The sample carries other DNA sequences with the same CDR3. V usage is TRBV3-1 (or the pseudogene TRBV3-2) and J usage is TRBJ2-1; maybe TRBD2 (5 bases). The germline gives CDR1 LGHDT, CDR2 YNNKEL (reference sequence). The CDR3 extends over 17 amino acids. CDR3 protein: CASSRQLRGGPYNEQFF. DNA for the CDR3: TGTGCTAGCAGCCGACAATTGAGAGGAGGACCCTACAATGAGCAGTTCTTC.

The chain links TRBV2 to TRBJ2-1; TRBD2 is a possible D gene (6 bases). In germline, CDR1 is SNHLY, CDR2 FYNNEI. This CDR3 is 15 amino acids long. Trimming took 7 bases from V and 5 from J, leaving 18 bases between them. Written as DNA, the CDR3 is TGTGCCAGCAATACCTGGCGGGGCCTGGACAATGAGCAGTTCTTC. Amino acid sequence: CASNTWRGLDNEQFF.

The chain recombines TRBV7-2 with TRBJ1-1; the match to TRBD1 covers 12 bases. Per germline, CDR1 SGHTA and CDR2 FQGNSA. Unmatched junction bases numbered 5, after V lost 4 bases and J lost 8 bases. The CDR3 covers 14 residues. The CDR3 protein is CASSSGTGGREAFF. DNA of the CDR3: TGTGCCAGCAGCTCTGGGACAGGGGGCAGAGAAGCTTTCTTT.

V and J are TRBV2 and TRBJ1-3; TRBD1 agrees at 10 bases. CDR1 and CDR2 from the germline V gene are SNHLY and FYNNEI. The CDR3 sequence is 16 residues long. Germline trimming cut 8 bases from V and 2 bases from J; bases unmatched to any gene: 9. CDR3 DNA: TGTGCCAGCCATCTTGGACAGGGGGTTGCTGGAAACACCATATATTTT. Its translation: CASHLGQGVAGNTIYF.

The chain carries TRBV5-1 and TRBJ2-7; 8 positions match TRBD1. CDR3 size: 15 residues. The ends lost 4 bases at V and 1 base at J; junction bases unmatched: 7. Germline V gene sequence: CDR1 SGHRS, CDR2 YFSETQ. Written as DNA, the CDR3 is TGCGCCAGCAGCAATGGACAGGGTAGGTCCTACGAGCAGTACTTC. It encodes CASSNGQGRSYEQYF.

This clone was counted a single time. V usage is TRBV28 and J usage is TRBJ2-3, with a weak D call TRBD1 (5 bases). The germline gives CDR1 MDHEN, CDR2 SYDVKM. There are 14 residues in the CDR3. V was shortened by 7 bases and J by 3 bases, with 14 bases between the two germline ends. CDR3 region: CASIKGRGTDTQYF. CDR3 nucleotides: TGTGCCAGCATCAAGGGGCGTGGGACAGATACGCAGTATTTT.

V gene TRBV4-3 combines with J gene TRBJ1-2, with a tentative D call TRBD1 (5 bases). V dropped 0 bases and J dropped 3 bases, with 14 bases sitting between them. This CDR3 has 16 amino acids. The V gene's germline CDR1 is LGHNA and CDR2 YSLEER. The CDR3 here is CASSQDHGHPYYGYTF. Here the CDR3 DNA reads TGCGCCAGCAGCCAAGATCACGGACATCCCTACTATGGCTACACCTTC.

V gene TRBV5-1 combines with J gene TRBJ2-5; the D gene is possibly TRBD2 (5 bases). This CDR3 contains 15 residues. The V end was cut by 4 bases, the J end by 5 bases, with 18 bases between. CDR1 is SGHRS, CDR2 YFSETQ, per germline. CDR3: CASSTSLAGPETQYF. DNA of the CDR3: TGCGCCAGCAGCACAAGCCTGGCGGGCCCGGAGACCCAGTACTTC.

This clone was observed a single time. The chain recombines TRBV29-1 with TRBJ1-1, with a weak D call TRBD1 (6 bases). V lost 6 bases and J lost 3, with 11 bases in between. Germline lookup yields CDR1 SQVTM and CDR2 ANQGSEA. This CDR3 has 12 residues. The CDR3 loop reads CSVRNRDTEAFF. The CDR3 DNA sequence: TGCAGCGTCCGAAACAGGGACACTGAAGCTTTCTTT.

The chain uses TRBV12-3 or TRBV12-4 and TRBJ1-5; D possibly corresponds to TRBD1 (5 bases). CDR3 length equals 13 residues. V lost 7 bases and J 0 bases, leaving 7 bases between the germline ends. CDR3 amino acids: CASTGNSNQPQHF. The CDR3 coding sequence is TGTGCCAGCACAGGGAATAGCAATCAGCCCCAGCATTTT.

The chain's CDR3 is CASSPINTWTGRGYTF. DNA for the CDR3: TGTGCCAGCAGCCCTATAAACACGTGGACAGGGCGAGGCTACACCTTC. The genes are TRBV28 and TRBJ1-2; 8 nucleotides line up with TRBD1. The CDR3 is 16 amino acids. The V and J ends lost 6 bases and 8 bases, in that order; junction bases with no gene match: 17. Germline V lookup: CDR1 MDHEN, CDR2 SYDVKM.

The chain combines TRBV29-1 with TRBJ1-1; TRBD1 matches 8 bases. The CDR3 runs 13 residues. The germline V gene has CDR1 SQVTM and CDR2 ANQGSEA. The J segment lost 4 bases and the V segment lost 8 bases, leaving 9 bases of the junction unmatched. The CDR3 DNA reads as TGCAGCTTTACAGGGGGAAGGTTCACTGAAGCTTTCTTT. The encoded protein is CSFTGGRFTEAFF.